This T cell receptor beta chain was sequenced in a study of Ad26.COV2.S vaccination and SARS-CoV-2 variants. As for the study in general: Participant was drawn from the COV1001 Ad26.COV2.S trial arm.

Treatment denoted: around 19 received Ad26.COV2.S at low or high dose, single or two shots; 5 received placebo; per-sample allocation not given. The investigators took samples on day 63 after the first vaccine or placebo injection. A Boston adult aged 18-55 years was the donor. The repertoire was sequenced with immunoSEQ multiplex PCR; TCRdb's copy has only in-frame clones and lacks some. The data hold some 300,000 clones, with around 85% observed a single time. V gave up 4 bases and J gave up 3 bases; unmatched junction bases: 8. The CDR3 is made up of 15 amino acids. Per germline, CDR1 MRHNA and CDR2 SNTAGT.

This chain uses TRBV6-4 with TRBJ2-7; 8 bases are a match to TRBD2. This TCR derives from a person between 18 and 65 years old who received the Ad26.COV2.S COVID-19 vaccine or a placebo. The sequences come from peripheral blood, collected in a trial of Ad26.COV2.S vaccine versus placebo. CDR3 bases: TGTGCCAGCAGTGTATTAGCGGGGCAATACTACGAGCAGTACTTC. Its translation: CASSVLAGQYYEQYF.